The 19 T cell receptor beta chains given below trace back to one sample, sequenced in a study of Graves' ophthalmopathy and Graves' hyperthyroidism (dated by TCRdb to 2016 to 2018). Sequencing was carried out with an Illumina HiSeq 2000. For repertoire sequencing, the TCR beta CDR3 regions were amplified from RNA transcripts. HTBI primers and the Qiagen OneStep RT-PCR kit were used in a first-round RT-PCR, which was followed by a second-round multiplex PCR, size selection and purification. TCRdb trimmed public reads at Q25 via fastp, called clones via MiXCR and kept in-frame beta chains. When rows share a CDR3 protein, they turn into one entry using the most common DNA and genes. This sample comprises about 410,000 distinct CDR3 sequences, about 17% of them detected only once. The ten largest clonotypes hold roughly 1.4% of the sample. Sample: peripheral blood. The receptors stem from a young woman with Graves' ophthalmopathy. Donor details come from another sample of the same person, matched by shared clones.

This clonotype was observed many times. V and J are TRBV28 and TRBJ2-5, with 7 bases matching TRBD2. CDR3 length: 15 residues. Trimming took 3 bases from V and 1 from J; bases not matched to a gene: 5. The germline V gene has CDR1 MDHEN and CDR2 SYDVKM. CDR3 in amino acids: CASSFLPSGQETQYF. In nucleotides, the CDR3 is TGTGCCAGCAGTTTTCTTCCTAGCGGCCAAGAGACCCAGTACTTC.

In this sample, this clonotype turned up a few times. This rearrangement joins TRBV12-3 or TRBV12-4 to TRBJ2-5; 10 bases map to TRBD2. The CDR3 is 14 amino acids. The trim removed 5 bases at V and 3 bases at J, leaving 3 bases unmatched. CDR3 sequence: CASSTSGKEETQYF. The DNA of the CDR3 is TGTGCCAGCAGTACTAGCGGGAAGGAAGAGACCCAGTACTTC.

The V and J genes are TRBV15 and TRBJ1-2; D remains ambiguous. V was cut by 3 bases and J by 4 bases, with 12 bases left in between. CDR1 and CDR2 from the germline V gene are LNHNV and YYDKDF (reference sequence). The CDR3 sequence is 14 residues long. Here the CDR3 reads CATSSYRGSYGYTF. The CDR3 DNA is TGTGCCACCAGCAGTTATCGAGGGTCCTATGGCTACACCTTC. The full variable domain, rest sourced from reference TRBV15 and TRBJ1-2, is DAMVIQNPRYQVTQFGKPVTLSCSQTLNHNVMYWYQQKSSQAPKLLFHYYDKDFNNEADTPDNFQSRRPNTSFCFLDIRSPGLGDTAMYLCATSSYRGSYGYTFGSGTRLTVV.

The CDR3 region is CASSLSGKRLTYEQYF. CDR3 sequence (DNA): TGTGCCAGCAGTTTATCGGGGAAGCGGCTAACCTACGAGCAGTACTTC. The chain links TRBV27 to TRBJ2-7; possibly TRBD2 for D (5 bases). The V end lost 0 bases, the J end lost 2 bases, and 14 bases lay between the germline ends. Germline CDR1 is MNHEY and CDR2 is SMNVEV (reference sequence). The length of the CDR3 is 16 residues.

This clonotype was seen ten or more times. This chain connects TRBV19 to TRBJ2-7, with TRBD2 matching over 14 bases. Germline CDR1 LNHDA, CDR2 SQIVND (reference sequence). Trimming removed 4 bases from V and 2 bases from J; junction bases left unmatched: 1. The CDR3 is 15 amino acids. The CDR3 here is CASSKGLAGAYEQYF. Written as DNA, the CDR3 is TGTGCCAGTAGTAAGGGACTAGCGGGAGCCTACGAGCAGTACTTC.

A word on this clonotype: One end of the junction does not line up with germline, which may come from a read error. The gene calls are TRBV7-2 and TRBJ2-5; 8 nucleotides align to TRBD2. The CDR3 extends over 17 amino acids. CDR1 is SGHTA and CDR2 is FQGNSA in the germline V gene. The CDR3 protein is CSSSLAGHGARQETQYF. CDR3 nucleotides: TGTTCCAGCAGCTTAGCGGGGCATGGGGCACGCCAAGAGACCCAGTACTTC.

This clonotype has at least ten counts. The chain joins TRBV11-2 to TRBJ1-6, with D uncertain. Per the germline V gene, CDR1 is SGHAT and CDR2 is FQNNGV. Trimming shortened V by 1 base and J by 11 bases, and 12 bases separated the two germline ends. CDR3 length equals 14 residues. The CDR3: CASSLALEGTPLHF. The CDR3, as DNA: TGTGCCAGCAGCTTAGCTCTCGAGGGTACACCCCTCCACTTT.

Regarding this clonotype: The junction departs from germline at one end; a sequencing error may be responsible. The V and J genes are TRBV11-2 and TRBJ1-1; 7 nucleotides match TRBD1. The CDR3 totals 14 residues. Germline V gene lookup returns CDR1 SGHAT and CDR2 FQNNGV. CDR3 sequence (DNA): TGTGCCAGCAGCTCGGGGAACAGGGGCACTAAAGCTTTCTTT. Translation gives CASSSGNRGTKAFF.

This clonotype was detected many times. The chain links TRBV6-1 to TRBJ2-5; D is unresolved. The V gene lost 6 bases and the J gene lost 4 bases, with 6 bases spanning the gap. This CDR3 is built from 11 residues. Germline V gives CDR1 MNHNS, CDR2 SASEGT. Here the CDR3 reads CASRERETQYF. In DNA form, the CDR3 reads TGTGCCAGCAGGGAGAGAGAGACCCAGTACTTC.

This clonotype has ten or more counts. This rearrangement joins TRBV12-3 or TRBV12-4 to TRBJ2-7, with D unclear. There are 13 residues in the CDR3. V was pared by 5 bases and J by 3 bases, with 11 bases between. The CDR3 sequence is CASSIEVLYEQYF. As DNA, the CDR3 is TGTGCCAGCAGTATAGAGGTACTCTACGAGCAGTACTTC.

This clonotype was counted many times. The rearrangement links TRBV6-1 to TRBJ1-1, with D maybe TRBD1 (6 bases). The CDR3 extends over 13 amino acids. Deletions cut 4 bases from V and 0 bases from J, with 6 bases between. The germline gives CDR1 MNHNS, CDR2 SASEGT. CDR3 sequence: CASSGDMNTEAFF. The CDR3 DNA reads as TGTGCCAGCAGTGGGGACATGAACACTGAAGCTTTCTTT.

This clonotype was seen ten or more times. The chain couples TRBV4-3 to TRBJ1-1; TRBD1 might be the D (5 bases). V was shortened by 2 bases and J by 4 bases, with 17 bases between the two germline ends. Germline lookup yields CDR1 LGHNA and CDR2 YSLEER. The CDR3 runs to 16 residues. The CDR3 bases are TGCGCCAGCAGCCAATGGGGCGGAAGGGGCAGCACTGAAGCTTTCTTT. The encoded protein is CASSQWGGRGSTEAFF.

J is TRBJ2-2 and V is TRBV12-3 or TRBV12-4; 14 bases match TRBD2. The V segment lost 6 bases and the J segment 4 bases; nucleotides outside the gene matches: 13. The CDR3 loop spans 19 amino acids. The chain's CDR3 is CASRIQGLAGVNPTGELFF. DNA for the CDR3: TGTGCCAGCAGGATCCAGGGACTAGCGGGAGTTAACCCCACCGGGGAGCTGTTTTTT.

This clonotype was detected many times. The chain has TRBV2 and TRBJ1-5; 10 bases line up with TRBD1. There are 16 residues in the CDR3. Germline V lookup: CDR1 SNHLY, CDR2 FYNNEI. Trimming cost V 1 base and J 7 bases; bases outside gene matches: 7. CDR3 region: CASSEDRQGARQPQHF. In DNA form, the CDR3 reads TGTGCCAGCAGTGAAGATAGACAGGGGGCAAGGCAGCCCCAGCATTTT. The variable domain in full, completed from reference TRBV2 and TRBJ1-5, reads EPEVTQTPSHQVTQMGQEVILRCVPISNHLYFYWYRQILGQKVEFLVSFYNNEISEKSEIFDDQFSVERPDGSNFTLKIRSTKLEDSAMYFCASSEDRQGARQPQHFGDGTRLSIL.

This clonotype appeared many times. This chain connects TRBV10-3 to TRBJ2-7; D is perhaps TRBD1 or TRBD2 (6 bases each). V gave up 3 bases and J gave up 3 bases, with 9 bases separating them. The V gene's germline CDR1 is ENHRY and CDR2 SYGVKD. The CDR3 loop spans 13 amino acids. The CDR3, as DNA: TGTGCCATCAGTGAACAGGGAGGCTACGAGCAGTACTTC. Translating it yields CAISEQGGYEQYF.

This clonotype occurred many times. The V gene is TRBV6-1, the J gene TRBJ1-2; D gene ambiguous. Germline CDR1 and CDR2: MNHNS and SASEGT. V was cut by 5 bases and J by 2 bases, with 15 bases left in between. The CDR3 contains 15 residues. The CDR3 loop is CASSKTLPGNYGYTF. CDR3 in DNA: TGTGCCAGCAGTAAAACACTCCCTGGGAACTATGGCTACACCTTC.

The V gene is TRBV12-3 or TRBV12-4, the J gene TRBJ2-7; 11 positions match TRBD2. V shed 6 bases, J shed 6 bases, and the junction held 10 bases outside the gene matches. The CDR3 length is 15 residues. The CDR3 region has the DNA TGTGCCAGCAGCTCTTTAACTAGCGGGAGCGGCGAGCAGTACTTC. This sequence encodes CASSSLTSGSGEQYF.

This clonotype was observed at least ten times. The chain's CDR3 is CASRLAGVYEQYF. In DNA, the CDR3 is TGTGCCAGCCGACTAGCGGGAGTCTACGAGCAGTACTTC. This sequence joins TRBV28 and TRBJ2-7; 12 nucleotides line up with TRBD2. The V gene end was trimmed by 8 bases and the J gene end by 3 bases; junction bases not matched to a gene: 2. CDR1 MDHEN and CDR2 SYDVKM come from the germline V gene. CDR3 length equals 13 residues.

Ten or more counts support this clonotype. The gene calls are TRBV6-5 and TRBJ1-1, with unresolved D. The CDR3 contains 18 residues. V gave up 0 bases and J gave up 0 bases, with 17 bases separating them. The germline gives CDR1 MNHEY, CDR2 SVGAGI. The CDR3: CASSYSGQRSRMNTEAFF. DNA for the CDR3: TGTGCCAGCAGTTACTCAGGTCAACGGTCTCGCATGAACACTGAAGCTTTCTTT.